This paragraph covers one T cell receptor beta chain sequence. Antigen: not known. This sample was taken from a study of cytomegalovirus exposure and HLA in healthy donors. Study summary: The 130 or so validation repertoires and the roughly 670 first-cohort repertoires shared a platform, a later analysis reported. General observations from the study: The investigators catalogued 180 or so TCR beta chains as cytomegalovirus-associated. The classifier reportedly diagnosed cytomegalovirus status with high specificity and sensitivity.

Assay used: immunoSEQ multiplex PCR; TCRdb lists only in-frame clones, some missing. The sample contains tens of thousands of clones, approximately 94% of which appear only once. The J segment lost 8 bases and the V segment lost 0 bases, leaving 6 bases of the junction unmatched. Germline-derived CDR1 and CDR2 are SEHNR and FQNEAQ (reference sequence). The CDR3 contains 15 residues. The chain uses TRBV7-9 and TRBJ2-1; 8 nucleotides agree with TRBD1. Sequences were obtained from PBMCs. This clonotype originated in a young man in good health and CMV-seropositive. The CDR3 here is CASSLATPGGHEQFF. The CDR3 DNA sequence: TGTGCCAGCAGCTTAGCAACTCCAGGGGGCCATGAGCAGTTCTTC.